Listed here are 27 T cell receptor beta chains from one sample, sequenced in a study of blood T cells in healthy people across ages. Combining a sample-barcoded 5' primer with a J-beta primer mix, a second PCR ran for roughly 6 to 12 cycles. TCRdb ran MiXCR on the 5' RACE reads and lists one entry per CDR3 protein. Counted here are about 1,400,000 distinct CDR3 sequences, almost 60% occurring once; the ten biggest clones make up roughly 6.3%. Sequenced input: blood. The source of these receptors is a man aged 18 to 30 in good health.

This rearrangement joins TRBV6-5 to TRBJ2-1, with D tentatively TRBD1 (5 bases). Germline loops: CDR1 MNHEY, CDR2 SVGAGI. The germline V and J ends were trimmed by 11 bases and 3 bases, with 11 bases remaining between them. This CDR3 has 12 amino acids. The CDR3 DNA reads as TGTGCCTCTACAGGCCGCTACAATGAGCAGTTCTTC. It codes for CASTGRYNEQFF.

This chain links TRBV7-2 with TRBJ2-3; no clear D gene. The germline CDR1 and CDR2 sequences are SGHTA and FQGNSA. The CDR3 is 15 residues long. V was pared by 1 base and J by 7 bases, with 15 bases between. The CDR3: CASSLDPTSAYTQYF. CDR3 bases: TGTGCCAGCAGCTTAGACCCTACCTCAGCCTATACGCAGTATTTT. Complete variable domain (other parts from reference TRBV7-2 and TRBJ2-3): GAGVSQSPSNKVTEKGKDVELRCDPISGHTALYWYRQSLGQGLEFLIYFQGNSAPDKSGLPSDRFSAERTGGSVSTLTIQRTQQEDSAVYLCASSLDPTSAYTQYFGPGTRLTVL.

V and J are TRBV4-1 and TRBJ1-4, with D perhaps TRBD1 (6 bases). This CDR3 has 15 residues. V was pared by 3 bases and J by 4 bases, with 12 bases between. Germline V gene lookup returns CDR1 MGHRA and CDR2 YSYEKL. The chain's CDR3 is CASSQDQGHNEKLFF. CDR3 DNA: TGCGCCAGCAGCCAGGATCAGGGGCATAATGAAAAACTGTTTTTT.

The chain combines TRBV30 with TRBJ2-4; 12 positions agree with TRBD2. The DNA matches TRBJ2-7 better at its end, which makes the J call doubtful. This CDR3 has 15 amino acids. Per germline, CDR1 GTSNPN and CDR2 SVGIG (reference sequence). The CDR3: CAWSYGLAGLYEQYF. In DNA form, the CDR3 reads TGTGCCTGGAGTTACGGACTAGCGGGACTATACGAGCAGTACTTC.

V usage is TRBV12-3 or TRBV12-4 and J usage is TRBJ2-4; D perhaps matches TRBD2 (5 bases). Trimming removed 3 bases from V and 3 bases from J, with 12 bases in between. The CDR3 consists of 15 residues. CDR3: CASSFSGIRKNIQYF. In DNA, the CDR3 is TGTGCCAGCAGTTTTTCGGGAATACGCAAAAACATTCAGTACTTC.

The J gene is TRBJ2-5, the V gene TRBV18; 7 nucleotides agree with TRBD2. The J call may be mistaken, given a closer DNA end match to TRBJ2-7. The CDR3 spans 14 residues. Germline V gene lookup returns CDR1 KGHSH and CDR2 LQKENI. Written as DNA, the CDR3 is TGTGCCAGCTCACCAGCGGGAGCCGAGTACGAGCAGTACTTC. As protein: CASSPAGAEYEQYF.

This clonotype was recorded a few times. The V call is TRBV29-1, the J call TRBJ1-1; D gene unclear. The V end lost 0 bases, the J end lost 0 bases, and 2 bases lay between the germline ends. Germline-derived CDR1 and CDR2 are SQVTM and ANQGSEA. The CDR3 consists of 12 residues. CDR3 sequence: CSVEELNTEAFF. The CDR3 nucleotides read TGCAGCGTTGAAGAGTTGAACACTGAAGCTTTCTTT.

The rearrangement joins TRBV13 to TRBJ1-1; D is undetermined. Trimming removed 3 bases from V and 3 bases from J, with 5 bases in between. The CDR3 is 12 amino acids. CDR1 and CDR2 (germline): PRHDT, FYEKMQ (reference sequence). CDR3 in amino acids: CASSFSYTEAFF. The CDR3 DNA reads as TGTGCCAGCAGCTTTAGCTACACTGAAGCTTTCTTT.

The chain recombines TRBV29-1 with TRBJ1-1; 8 positions agree with TRBD1. The CDR3 loop spans 14 amino acids. In germline, CDR1 is SQVTM, CDR2 ANQGSEA. The J segment lost 1 base and the V segment lost 6 bases, leaving 7 bases of the junction unmatched. The CDR3 DNA follows: TGCAGCGTACAGGGGGTCCTCCGGAACACTGAAGCTTTCTTT. It specifies CSVQGVLRNTEAFF. Filled out from reference TRBV29-1 and TRBJ1-1, the complete variable domain reads SAVISQKPSRDICQRGTSLTIQCQVDSQVTMMFWYRQQPGQSLTLIATANQGSEATYESGFVIDKFPISRPNLTFSTLTVSNMSPEDSSIYLCSVQGVLRNTEAFFGQGTRLTVV.

The sample holds a few counts of this clonotype. The J gene is TRBJ2-5, the V gene TRBV10-1, with TRBD2 identical over 7 bases. The CDR3 is 16 amino acids. The germline V gene encodes CDR1 WNHNN and CDR2 SYGVQD (reference sequence). The ends lost 0 bases at V and 1 base at J; junction bases unmatched: 5. CDR3 sequence reads: CASSESVSGGQETQYF. Written as DNA, the CDR3 is TGCGCCAGCAGTGAGTCGGTTTCGGGAGGCCAAGAGACCCAGTACTTC.

This clonotype was counted a few times. V is TRBV20-1 and J is TRBJ2-7; 8 bases line up with TRBD1. The CDR3 spans 15 residues. The V and J ends lost 1 base and 0 bases, in that order; junction bases with no gene match: 5. Germline CDR1 is DFQATT and CDR2 is SNEGSKA (reference sequence). CDR3 protein: CSARAGTGLSYEQYF. CDR3 nucleotide sequence: TGCAGTGCTAGAGCCGGGACAGGTCTCTCCTACGAGCAGTACTTC.

This clonotype appeared once. The chain has TRBV20-1 and TRBJ2-7, with D uncertain. Germline V CDR1 and CDR2: DFQATT, SNEGSKA (reference sequence). Deletions cut 6 bases from V and 0 bases from J, with 15 bases between. The CDR3 runs to 14 residues. Written as DNA, the CDR3 is TGCAGTGCGCCCCCTAAGGGTCGCTCCTACGAGCAGTACTTC. Its translation is CSAPPKGRSYEQYF.

The chain joins TRBV27 to TRBJ2-2, with 12 positions matching TRBD1. The CDR3 loop spans 16 amino acids. Germline assignment: CDR1 MNHEY and CDR2 SMNVEV (reference sequence). Germline trimming cut 6 bases from V and 4 bases from J; bases unmatched to any gene: 6. The CDR3 nucleotides are TGTGCCAGCAGATTTTCGGGACAGGGGGCCACCGGGGAGCTGTTTTTT. Residues: CASRFSGQGATGELFF.

V is TRBV4-2 and J is TRBJ2-2; D possibly corresponds to TRBD1 (6 bases). The CDR3 has 17 amino acids. Germline CDR1 reads LGHNA; CDR2 reads YNFKEQ. The germline V and J ends were trimmed by 6 bases and 0 bases, with 17 bases remaining between them. The CDR3 sequence is CASRIVIDRPNTGELFF. DNA for the CDR3: TGTGCCAGCAGGATCGTAATTGACAGGCCGAACACCGGGGAGCTGTTTTTT.

The chain employs TRBV6-5 and TRBJ2-7, with TRBD2 as a possible D gene (6 bases). CDR1 is MNHEY, CDR2 SVGAGI, per germline. CDR3 size: 15 residues. Trimming removed 6 bases from V and 4 bases from J, with 19 bases in between. In DNA, the CDR3 is TGTGCCAGCAGCCGGCGGGGACGAGGGGCTTACGAGCAGTACTTC. This encodes CASSRRGRGAYEQYF.

The V and J genes are TRBV12-3 or TRBV12-4 and TRBJ1-1; D is possibly TRBD1 (5 bases). Between the trimmed V and J ends, which lost 8 bases and 0 bases, there was a span of 16 bases. The CDR3 consists of 15 residues. DNA of the CDR3: TGTGCCAGCCATGGGGTGGGGGTCCTGAACACTGAAGCTTTCTTT. Residues: CASHGVGVLNTEAFF.

This clonotype occurred a few times. As DNA, the CDR3 is TGTGCCAGCAGTTACGCGACTACTTACTACGAGCAGTACTTC. Amino acids: CASSYATTYYEQYF. This chain links TRBV6-6 with TRBJ2-7; a possible D gene is TRBD2 (5 bases). Looked up from germline, CDR1 is MNHNY and CDR2 is SVGAGI (reference sequence). The V end was cut by 2 bases, the J end by 3 bases, with 11 bases between. The CDR3 totals 14 residues.

The V and J genes are TRBV7-2 and TRBJ2-6; D is perhaps TRBD1 (6 bases). V gave up 5 bases and J gave up 3 bases, with 11 bases separating them. Germline-derived CDR1 and CDR2 are SGHTA and FQGNSA. This CDR3 spans 15 amino acids. This CDR3 reads CASSQHRVGANVLTF. CDR3 bases: TGTGCCAGCAGCCAACACAGGGTTGGGGCCAACGTCCTGACTTTC.

This chain connects TRBV11-1 to TRBJ2-1; possibly TRBD1 for D (5 bases). The CDR3 consists of 16 residues. The germline V gene has CDR1 SGHAT and CDR2 FQDESV (reference sequence). Trimming removed 4 bases from V and 2 bases from J, with 15 bases in between. The CDR3 nucleotides read TGTGCCAGCAGCTCCGCCTCCCTGACAGCCTACAATGAGCAGTTCTTC. The encoded protein is CASSSASLTAYNEQFF.

The chain couples TRBV7-9 to TRBJ2-2, with a possible D match to TRBD1 (6 bases). This CDR3 is 12 amino acids long. Trimming took 9 bases from V and 5 from J, leaving 10 bases between them. The germline V gene encodes CDR1 SEHNR and CDR2 FQNEAQ (reference sequence). The CDR3 loop is CASYRETGELFF. The CDR3 DNA reads TGTGCCAGTTACAGGGAAACCGGGGAGCTGTTTTTT. The variable domain in full, completed from reference TRBV7-9 and TRBJ2-2, reads DTGVSQNPRHKITKRGQNVTFRCDPISEHNRLYWYRQTLGQGPEFLTYFQNEAQLEKSRLLSDRFSAERPKGSFSTLEIQRTEQGDSAMYLCASYRETGELFFGEGSRLTVL.

CDR3 sequence (DNA): TGTGCCAGCAGGGGGGACACCTATGGCTACACCTTC. It encodes CASRGDTYGYTF. The V gene is TRBV21-1, the J gene TRBJ1-2; TRBD1, the D gene given by the table, was not confirmed from the DNA. TRBV21-1 is termed a pseudogene. The CDR3 extends over 12 amino acids.

V and J are TRBV11-2 and TRBJ2-1; D is possibly TRBD2 (5 bases). CDR1 SGHAT and CDR2 FQNNGV come from the germline V gene. The CDR3 extends over 17 amino acids. V dropped 1 base and J dropped 0 bases, with 13 bases sitting between them. This CDR3 reads CASSLGFERSSYNEQFF. In DNA form, the CDR3 reads TGTGCCAGCAGCTTAGGGTTTGAGCGGAGCTCCTACAATGAGCAGTTCTTC.

The chain links TRBV19 to TRBJ2-5, with D uncertain. V lost 5 bases to trimming and J lost 5 bases, with 15 bases between them. The CDR3 extends over 14 amino acids. In germline, CDR1 is LNHDA, CDR2 SQIVND (reference sequence). The CDR3 spells CASSQVFRSETQYF. CDR3 bases: TGTGCCAGTAGTCAGGTTTTCAGAAGCGAGACCCAGTACTTC. The entire variable domain, with the rest obtained from reference TRBV19 and TRBJ2-5, is as follows: DGGITQSPKYLFRKEGQNVTLSCEQNLNHDAMYWYRQDPGQGLRLIYYSQIVNDFQKGDIAEGYSVSREKKESFPLTVTSAQKNPTAFYLCASSQVFRSETQYFGPGTRLLVL.

This clonotype has only one observation. The chain links TRBV6-4 to TRBJ2-2; D ambiguous. Germline values: CDR1 MRHNA, CDR2 SNTAGT. The CDR3 length is 13 residues. The V end lost 3 bases, the J end lost 1 base, and 3 bases lay between the germline ends. The CDR3 coding sequence is TGTGCCAGCAGTGAACTGAACACCGGGGAGCTGTTTTTT. It is translated as CASSELNTGELFF.

The chain combines TRBV21-1 with TRBJ2-2. TRBV21-1 is given as a pseudogene. This CDR3 has 14 residues. CDR3 sequence reads: CASSKGGNPGELFF. CDR3 in DNA: TGTGCCAGCAGCAAAGGAGGCAACCCCGGGGAGCTGTTTTTT.

The rearrangement joins TRBV5-1 to TRBJ2-2, with 9 bases identical to TRBD2. Germline assignment: CDR1 SGHRS and CDR2 YFSETQ. The CDR3 sequence is 18 residues long. V was pared by 0 bases and J by 4 bases, with 10 bases of the junction left unmatched. The DNA of the CDR3 is TGCGCCAGCAGCTTGGCCCTTGCGGGAGGGCTGGGCACCGGGGAGCTGTTTTTT. Its translation: CASSLALAGGLGTGELFF.

The rearrangement uses TRBV28 and TRBJ1-4, with D uncertain. This CDR3 has 15 residues. The ends were cut back, 7 bases at V and 0 bases at J, with 12 bases in the middle. The germline V gene encodes CDR1 MDHEN and CDR2 SYDVKM. DNA for the CDR3: TGTGCCAGCACTGAAGACCGTGCAACTAATGAAAAACTGTTTTTT. Translation gives CASTEDRATNEKLFF.